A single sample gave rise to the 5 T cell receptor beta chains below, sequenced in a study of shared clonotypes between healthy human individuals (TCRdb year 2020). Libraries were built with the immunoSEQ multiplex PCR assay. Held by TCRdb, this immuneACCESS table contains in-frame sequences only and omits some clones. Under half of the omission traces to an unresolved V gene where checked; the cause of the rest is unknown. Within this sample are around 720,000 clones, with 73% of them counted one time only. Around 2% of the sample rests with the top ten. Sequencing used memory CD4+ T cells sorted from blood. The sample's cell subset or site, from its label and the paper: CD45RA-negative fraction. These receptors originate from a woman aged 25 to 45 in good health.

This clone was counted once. The CDR3 loop is CASSETLAKTQYF. Written as DNA, the CDR3 is TGTGCCAGCAGTGAGACCTTGGCCAAGACCCAGTACTTC. The chain has TRBV6-1 and TRBJ2-5; no firm D call. V was pared by 3 bases and J by 6 bases, with 11 bases between. This CDR3 region has 13 residues. Germline CDR1 is MNHNS and CDR2 is SASEGT.

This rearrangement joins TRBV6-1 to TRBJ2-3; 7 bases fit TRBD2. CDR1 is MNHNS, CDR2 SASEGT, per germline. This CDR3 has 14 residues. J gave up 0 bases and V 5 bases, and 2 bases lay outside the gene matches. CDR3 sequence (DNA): TGTGCCAGCAGTCTGGGACTAAGCACAGATACGCAGTATTTT. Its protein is CASSLGLSTDTQYF.

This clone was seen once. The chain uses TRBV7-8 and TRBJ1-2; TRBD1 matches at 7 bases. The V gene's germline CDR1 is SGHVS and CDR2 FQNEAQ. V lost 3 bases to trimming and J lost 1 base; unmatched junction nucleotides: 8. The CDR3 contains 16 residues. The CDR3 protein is CASSLYPGQSNYGYTF. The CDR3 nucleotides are TGTGCCAGCAGCTTGTACCCGGGACAGAGTAACTATGGCTACACCTTC.

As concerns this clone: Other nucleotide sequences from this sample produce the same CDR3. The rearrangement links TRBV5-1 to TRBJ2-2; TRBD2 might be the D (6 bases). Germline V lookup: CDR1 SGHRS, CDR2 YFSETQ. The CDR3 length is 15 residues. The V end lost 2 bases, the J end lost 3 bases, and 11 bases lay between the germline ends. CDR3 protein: CASSFTGGDTGELFF. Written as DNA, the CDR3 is TGCGCCAGCAGCTTCACGGGCGGGGACACCGGGGAGCTGTTTTTT.

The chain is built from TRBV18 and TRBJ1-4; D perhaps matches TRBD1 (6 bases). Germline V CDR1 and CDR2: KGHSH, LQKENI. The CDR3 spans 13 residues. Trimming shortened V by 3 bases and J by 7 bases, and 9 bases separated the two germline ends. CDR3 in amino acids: CASSPTGFEKLFF. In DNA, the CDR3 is TGTGCCAGCTCACCCACAGGGTTTGAAAAACTGTTTTTT. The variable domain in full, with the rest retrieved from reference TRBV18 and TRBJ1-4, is NAGVMQNPRHLVRRRGQEARLRCSPMKGHSHVYWYRQLPEEGLKFMVYLQKENIIDESGMPKERFSAEFPKEGPSILRIQQVVRGDSAAYFCASSPTGFEKLFFGSGTQLSVL.